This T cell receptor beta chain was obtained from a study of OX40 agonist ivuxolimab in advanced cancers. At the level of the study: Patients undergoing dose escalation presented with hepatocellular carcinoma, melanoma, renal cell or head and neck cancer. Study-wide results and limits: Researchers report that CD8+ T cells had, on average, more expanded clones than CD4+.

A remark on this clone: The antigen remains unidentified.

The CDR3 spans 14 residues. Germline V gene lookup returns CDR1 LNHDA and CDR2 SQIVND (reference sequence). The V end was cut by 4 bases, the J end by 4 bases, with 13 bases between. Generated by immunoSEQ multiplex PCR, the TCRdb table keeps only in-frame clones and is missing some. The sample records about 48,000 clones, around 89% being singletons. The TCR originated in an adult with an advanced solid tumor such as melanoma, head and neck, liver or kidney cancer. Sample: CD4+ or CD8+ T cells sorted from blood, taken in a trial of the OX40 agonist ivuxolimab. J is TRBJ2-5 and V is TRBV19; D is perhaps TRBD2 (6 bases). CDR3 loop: CASSTLGGSETQYF. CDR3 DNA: TGTGCCAGTAGTACCCTGGGGGGATCAGAGACCCAGTACTTC.